These T cell receptor beta chains were read from a single sample in a study of blood T cell repertoires in COVID-19. Measured with immunoSEQ multiplex PCR; TCRdb has only the in-frame clones, and not every one. The sample holds about 400,000 clones; around nine tenths are singletons and the top ten take about 1.7%. The specimen sequenced was PBMCs or T cells enriched from blood (not recorded which). Receptor source: a woman aged 25 to 45 who had recovered from COVID-19. Each CDR3 is given with its conserved first and last residue. Each record gives: J gene, D gene, clone size, V gene, CDR3 protein, CDR3 DNA. D genes are given only for firm matches. Size tells how often a clone was seen (once, few, many) or the class of an expanded clone, and some rows leave it out.

>TRBJ2-7|-|-|TRBV10-3
CAISGGSGTPSYEQYF
TGTGCCATCAGTGGGGGTTCGGGGACACCCTCCTACGAGCAGTACTTC
>TRBJ1-4|-|-|TRBV6-5
CASSQTGTRKLFF
TGTGCCAGCAGTCAGACAGGAACTAGAAAACTGTTTTTT
>TRBJ2-7|TRBD1|-|TRBV6-5
CASSYSVQGAYEQYF
TGTGCCAGCAGTTACTCAGTGCAGGGGGCTTACGAGCAGTACTTC
>TRBJ2-2|-|once|TRBV11-3
CASSLGTGTIPGELFF
TGTGCCAGCAGCTTAGGGACAGGGACTATACCCGGGGAGCTGTTTTTT
>TRBJ1-1|-|many|TRBV27
CASSLTSRRTEAFF
TGTGCCAGCAGTTTAACATCACGCAGGACTGAAGCTTTCTTT
>TRBJ2-1|-|-|TRBV10-3
CAIAELEYEQFF
TGTGCCATAGCTGAACTAGAGTATGAGCAGTTCTTC
>TRBJ2-5|TRBD1|-|TRBV11-2
CASSLAWDSLETQYF
TGTGCCAGCAGCTTAGCCTGGGACAGTTTGGAGACCCAGTACTTC
>TRBJ2-2|-|-|TRBV27
CASSPRNTGELFF
TGTGCCAGCAGTCCCCGGAACACCGGGGAGCTGTTTTTT
>TRBJ1-5|TRBD1|-|TRBV4-3
CASSQGDRDNQPQHF
TGCGCCAGCAGCCAAGGAGACAGGGACAATCAGCCCCAGCATTTT
>TRBJ2-5|-|-|TRBV5-1
CASTRRNLSMSLARQETQYF
TGCGCCAGCACCCGACGTAACCTCTCTATGTCTTTAGCGCGCCAAGAGACCCAGTACTTC
>TRBJ1-1|-|-|TRBV5-1
CASSLGESTEAFF
TGCGCCAGCAGCTTGGGTGAGAGCACTGAAGCTTTCTTT
>TRBJ2-7|-|-|TRBV15
CATSRVPSYEQYF
TGTGCCACCAGCAGAGTCCCGAGCTACGAGCAGTACTTC
>TRBJ1-1|-|once|TRBV27
CASSFRGPDTEAFF
TGTGCCAGCAGTTTTAGAGGCCCCGACACTGAAGCTTTCTTT
>TRBJ2-1|-|-|TRBV7-8
CASSLVWGPYNEQFF
TGTGCCAGCAGCCTCGTGTGGGGGCCTTACAATGAGCAGTTCTTC
>TRBJ1-3|-|-|TRBV19
CASRRLSSGNTIYF
TGTGCCAGTAGACGGTTGAGCTCTGGAAACACCATATATTTT
>TRBJ2-3|-|-|TRBV9
CASSVTGWADTQYF
TGTGCCAGCAGCGTAACAGGGTGGGCAGATACGCAGTATTTT
>TRBJ1-3|-|-|TRBV7-6
CASSRTQGSGNTIYF
TGTGCCAGCAGCCGAACCCAGGGTTCTGGAAACACCATATATTTT
>TRBJ1-1|-|-|TRBV30
CAWSKLNTEAFF
TGTGCCTGGAGCAAGCTAAACACTGAAGCTTTCTTT
>TRBJ2-3|-|-|TRBV3-1/TRBV3-2
CASSQELTTDTQYF
TGTGCCAGCAGCCAAGAACTTACCACAGATACGCAGTATTTT
>TRBJ1-2|-|once|TRBV19
CASSKRTESSYGYTF
TGTGCCAGTAGTAAAAGGACAGAATCCTCCTATGGCTACACCTTC
>TRBJ2-1|TRBD2|-|TRBV3-1/TRBV3-2
CASSLAAGLAGGSYNEQFF
TGTGCCAGCAGCCTGGCCGCGGGACTAGCGGGAGGATCCTACAATGAGCAGTTCTTC
>TRBJ1-2|TRBD1|-|TRBV24-1
CATHPGDSLPYGYTF
TGTGCCACCCATCCCGGGGACAGTCTGCCGTATGGCTACACCTTC